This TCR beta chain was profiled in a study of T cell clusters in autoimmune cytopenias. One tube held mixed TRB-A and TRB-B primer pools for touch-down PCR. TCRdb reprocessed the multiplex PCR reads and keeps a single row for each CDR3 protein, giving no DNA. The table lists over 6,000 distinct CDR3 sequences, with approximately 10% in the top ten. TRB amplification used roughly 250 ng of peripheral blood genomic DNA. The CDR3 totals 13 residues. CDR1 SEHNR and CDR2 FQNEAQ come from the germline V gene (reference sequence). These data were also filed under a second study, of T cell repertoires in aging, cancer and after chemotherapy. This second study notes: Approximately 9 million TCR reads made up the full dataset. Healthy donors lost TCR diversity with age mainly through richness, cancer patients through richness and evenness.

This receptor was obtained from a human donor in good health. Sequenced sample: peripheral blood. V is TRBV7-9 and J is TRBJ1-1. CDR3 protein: CASSLRWETEAFF.